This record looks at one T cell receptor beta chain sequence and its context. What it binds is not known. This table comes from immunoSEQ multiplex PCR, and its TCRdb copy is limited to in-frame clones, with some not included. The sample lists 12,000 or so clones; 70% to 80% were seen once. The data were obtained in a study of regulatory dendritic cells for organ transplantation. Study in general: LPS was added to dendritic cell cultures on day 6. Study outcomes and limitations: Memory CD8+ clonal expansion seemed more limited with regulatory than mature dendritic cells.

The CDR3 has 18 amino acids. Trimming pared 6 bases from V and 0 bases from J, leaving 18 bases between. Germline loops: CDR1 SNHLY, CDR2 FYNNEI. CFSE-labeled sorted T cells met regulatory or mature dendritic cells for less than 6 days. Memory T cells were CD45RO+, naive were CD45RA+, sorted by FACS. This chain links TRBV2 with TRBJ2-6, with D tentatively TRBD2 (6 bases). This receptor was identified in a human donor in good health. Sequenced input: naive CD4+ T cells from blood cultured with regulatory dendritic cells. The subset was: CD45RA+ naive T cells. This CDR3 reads CASRHPTGLGSGANVLTF. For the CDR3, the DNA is TGTGCCAGCAGGCACCCGACGGGACTGGGCTCTGGGGCCAACGTCCTGACTTTC.